This TCR beta chain was profiled in a study of spatial heterogeneity in lung cancer. The wider study: Detected beta-chain sequences consistently exceeded alpha-chain sequences. Raw sequencing reads included, on average, more than 9.5 appearances of each unique TCR and UMI combination.

Time point: sample taken at primary tumor resection. Sequencing covered unsorted whole RNA taken from tumor, nontumor lung or frozen PBMC. Every TCR cDNA molecule carried a tag that served as a unique molecular identifier. TCRdb used MiXCR to reprocess the 5' RACE reads, holding one entry per CDR3 protein. There are fewer than 2,000 distinct CDR3 sequences in the sample; roughly a sixth occur only once, and around 26% lies in the top ten. This clonotype was observed many times. The length of the CDR3 is 16 residues. V shed 7 bases and J 2 bases; nucleotides not matched to a gene: 11. Germline CDR1 reads MNHNS; CDR2 reads SASEGT.

The sample consisted of normal lung tissue next to the tumor, taken at surgery. The sequence was collected from a male donor with early-stage non-small cell lung cancer. This chain links TRBV6-1 with TRBJ2-5; TRBD1 agrees at 9 bases. The CDR3 DNA is TGTGCCAGCAAGGGGGACAGGGCGAACCTACAAGAGACCCAGTACTTC. It specifies CASKGDRANLQETQYF.